Listed below are T cell receptor beta chains from one sample, sequenced in a study of blood T cell repertoires in COVID-19. The table came from immunoSEQ multiplex PCR; TCRdb's copy has only in-frame clones and leaves some out. The repertoire includes over 65,000 clones, approximately 90% of them detected once, and 6.5% to 9% sits in the top ten. Sequencing used peripheral blood. These receptor sequences come from a man aged 25-45 years with acute or convalescent COVID-19. Each CDR3 is given with its conserved first and last residue. The order of the fields is J gene, V gene, D gene, CDR3 protein. D genes are given only for firm matches.

TRBJ2-1 | TRBV6-6 | NA | CASSSFYNEQFF
TRBJ1-6 | TRBV28 | NA | CASSFGERVNSPLHF
TRBJ1-5 | TRBV10-3 | TRBD1 | CAISESGKTGVGQPQHF
TRBJ1-4 | TRBV28 | TRBD1 | CASRTGSTEKLFF
TRBJ1-2 | TRBV18 | TRBD1 | CASSSQGGYGYTF
TRBJ1-2 | TRBV7-3 | TRBD1 | CASSLSSVGQGAKDYGYTF
TRBJ2-5 | TRBV6-5 | NA | CASMYSGQETQYF
TRBJ2-1 | TRBV12-5 | TRBD2 | CASGLVVSGRAEEQFF
TRBJ1-5 | TRBV18 | NA | CASSTRQTPSNQPQHF
TRBJ2-2 | TRBV7-9 | TRBD2 | CASSSSRREIISGELFF
TRBJ2-2 | TRBV7-3 | NA | CASSSQSAGELFF
TRBJ1-3 | TRBV10-2 | NA | CASSESGTGNTIYF
TRBJ1-4 | TRBV6-5 | NA | CASSYSPGAGEKLFF
TRBJ1-4 | TRBV6-5 | NA | CASSYSMSREKLFF
TRBJ2-1 | TRBV28 | TRBD2 | CASSFSGSGHNEQFF
TRBJ1-5 | TRBV6-5 | NA | CASVNRVYSNQPQHF
TRBJ1-1 | TRBV7-9 | NA | CASSSPGLLEAFF
TRBJ2-1 | TRBV7-2 | TRBD2 | CASSTSGTTNEQFF
TRBJ2-5 | TRBV5-1 | TRBD2 | CASSLLGGETQYF
TRBJ2-7 | TRBV7-8 | NA | CASSHPTGASYEQYF
TRBJ1-2 | TRBV19 | TRBD1 | CASSIQGAYGYTF
TRBJ2-7 | TRBV6-5 | TRBD1 | CASTRDRGYEQYF
TRBJ2-5 | TRBV7-9 | NA | CASSTGGTQETQYF
TRBJ2-7 | TRBV28 | NA | CASSSTASYEQYF
TRBJ2-1 | TRBV30 | NA | CAGRQDRPNNEQFF
TRBJ1-1 | TRBV6-5 | NA | CASSYDGAGGTEAFF
TRBJ2-4 | TRBV27 | TRBD1 | CASSPWTGRDDIQYF
TRBJ2-5 | TRBV6-6 | NA | CATIGPGDAQETQYF
TRBJ2-1 | TRBV9 | NA | CASSGTHYNEQFF
TRBJ2-1 | TRBV2 | NA | CASTQVSYNEQFF
TRBJ2-7 | TRBV6-1 | NA | CASSDYKGPPYEQYF
TRBJ2-1 | TRBV7-6 | NA | CASSLLLGSSYNEQFF
TRBJ2-7 | TRBV28 | TRBD1 | CASSPTGTGLLEQYF
TRBJ2-1 | TRBV6-5 | NA | CASYRQEGANEQFF
TRBJ2-7 | TRBV30 | NA | CAWSTGTSYEQYF
TRBJ2-6 | TRBV6-4 | NA | CASSVDGSGANVLTF
TRBJ2-1 | TRBV6-4 | TRBD2 | CASSAGLADYNEQFF
TRBJ2-5 | TRBV7-2 | TRBD2 | CASSLGAGGRQETQYF
TRBJ1-1 | TRBV11-2 | NA | CASSLVWTGIGDTEAFF
TRBJ2-6 | TRBV2 | TRBD1 | CASRAGTGISGANVLTF
TRBJ2-5 | TRBV28 | NA | CASSLNFQTQYF
TRBJ2-7 | TRBV5-6 | TRBD1 | CASSGSRDRGRDEQYF
TRBJ1-5 | TRBV20-1 | NA | CSASPRGSHQPQHF
TRBJ2-1 | TRBV27 | NA | CASSLSAYNEQFF
TRBJ2-7 | TRBV28 | TRBD2 | CASRPGLAGRAYHEQYF
TRBJ2-5 | TRBV4-1 | TRBD2 | CASSQAPTSGQETQYF
TRBJ1-2 | TRBV30 | NA | CAWSVGQQYGYTF
TRBJ1-4 | TRBV19 | TRBD1 | CASSTGQRTVREKLFF
TRBJ2-2 | TRBV11-2 | NA | CASRLSMRINTGELFF
TRBJ2-2 | TRBV27 | NA | CASSISSGLAGELFF
TRBJ2-1 | TRBV5-1 | NA | CASRPRGSSYNEQFF
TRBJ2-5 | TRBV23-1 | TRBD2 | CASSHSRTSGSETQYF